This TCR beta chain derives from a study of T-cell memory formation after mild COVID-19. Study-level information: TCR clusters showed largely donor specificity.

To note about this clonotype: Its specificity is unknown.

Study outcomes and limitations: Clones that got smaller from day 15 to 85 had even CD4/CD8, while clones growing later tipped toward CD4+.

This CDR3 is built from 19 residues. Trimming left V 3 bases short and J 6 bases short, with 29 bases between. CDR1 and CDR2 (germline): MGHDK, SYGVNS. TCR alpha and TCR beta cDNA libraries with sample barcodes and UMIs came from 5'RACE using constant-segment primers. TCRdb ran MiXCR on the 5' RACE reads and lists one entry per CDR3 protein. Among some 160,000 distinct CDR3 sequences listed, 25% to 40% were seen once. This clonotype was obtained from an adult woman who had mild COVID-19 (a few samples of this study predate the infection). Cell type and time point are not known. The sample taken for sequencing was PBMCs or a T cell subset sorted from them (not recorded which). The chain employs TRBV25-1 and TRBJ1-1, with a possible D match to TRBD1 (5 bases). CDR3 in amino acids: CASSDLVRAPGQEGAEAFF. CDR3 DNA sequence: TGTGCCAGCAGTGATTTGGTGAGGGCCCCGGGTCAAGAAGGGGCTGAAGCTTTCTTT.